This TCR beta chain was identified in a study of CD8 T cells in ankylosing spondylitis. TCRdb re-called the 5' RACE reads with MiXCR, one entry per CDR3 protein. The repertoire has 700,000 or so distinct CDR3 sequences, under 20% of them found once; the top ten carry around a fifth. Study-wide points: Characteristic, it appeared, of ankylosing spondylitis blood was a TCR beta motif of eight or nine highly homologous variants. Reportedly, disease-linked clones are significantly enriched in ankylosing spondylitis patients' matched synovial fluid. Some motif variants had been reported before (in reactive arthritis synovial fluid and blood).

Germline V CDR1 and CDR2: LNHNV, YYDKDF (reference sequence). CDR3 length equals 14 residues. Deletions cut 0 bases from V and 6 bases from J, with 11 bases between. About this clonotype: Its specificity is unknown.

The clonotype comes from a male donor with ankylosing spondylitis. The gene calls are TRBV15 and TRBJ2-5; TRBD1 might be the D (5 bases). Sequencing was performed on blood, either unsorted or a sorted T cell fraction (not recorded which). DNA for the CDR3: TGTGCCACCAGCAGAGAGTGGGGCCGGAAGACCCAGTACTTC. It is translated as CATSREWGRKTQYF.